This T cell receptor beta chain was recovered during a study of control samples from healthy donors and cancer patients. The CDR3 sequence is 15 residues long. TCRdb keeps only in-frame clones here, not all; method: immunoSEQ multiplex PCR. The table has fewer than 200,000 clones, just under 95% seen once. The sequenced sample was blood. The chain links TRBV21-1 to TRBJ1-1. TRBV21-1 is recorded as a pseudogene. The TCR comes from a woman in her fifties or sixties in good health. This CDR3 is CASSKGDQGNTEAFF. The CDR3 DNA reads TGTGCCAGCAGCAAAGGGGACCAGGGGAACACTGAAGCTTTCTTT.